A selection of T cell receptor beta chains follows, all from one sample in a study of T cells in tuberculosis. The table came from immunoSEQ multiplex PCR; TCRdb's copy has only in-frame clones and leaves some out. The data show tens of thousands of clones, around 97% seen once. The source material was PBMCs. These receptors were obtained from a donor aged 10 to 29 with latent tuberculosis or without tuberculosis infection. CDR3s include the opening cysteine and the closing phenylalanine or tryptophan. Each record gives: J gene, D gene, clone size, V gene, CDR3 length, CDR3 DNA, CDR3 protein. A D gene is named only where the DNA matches it firmly. Only part of the rows carry a size: once, few, many, or a class if the clone is expanded.

>TRBJ2-5|.|.|TRBV5-4|14
TGTGCCAGCAGCTTACTAGAGGAAAAAGAGACCCAGTACTTC
CASSLLEEKETQYF
>TRBJ1-1|.|once|TRBV9|12
TGTGCCAGCAGCTCCCGGAACACTGAAGCTTTCTTT
CASSSRNTEAFF
>TRBJ1-3|.|.|TRBV10-3|15
TGTGCCATCACCCGGGACATGGTCGACGTTCACACCATATATTTT
CAITRDMVDVHTIYF
>TRBJ2-1|TRBD2|.|TRBV27|12
TGTGCCAGCAGCCTAGGACTAGATGAGCAGTTCTTC
CASSLGLDEQFF
>TRBJ2-7|.|.|TRBV5-1|16
TGCGCCAGCAGCTCCGGATTCCTAGCTCCCGGGTACGAGCAGTACTTC
CASSSGFLAPGYEQYF
>TRBJ1-5|TRBD1|.|TRBV7-9|16
TGTGCCAGCAGCGCTCCGGGACAGGGGGTCTATCAGCCCCAGCATTTT
CASSAPGQGVYQPQHF
>TRBJ1-1|.|.|TRBV30|12
TGTGCCTGGAATTTGGGGAGCACTGAAGCTTTCTTT
CAWNLGSTEAFF
>TRBJ1-2|.|.|TRBV18|13
TGTGCCAGCTCACCGGGACAAAACTATGGCTACACCTTC
CASSPGQNYGYTF
>TRBJ2-7|.|.|TRBV19|14
TGTGCCAGTAGTATTTCCAGTAACTCCTACGAGCAGTACTTC
CASSISSNSYEQYF
>TRBJ1-1|TRBD1|.|TRBV29-1|16
TGCAGCGTTGAAGCTTTCTGGGACAGAAAGAACACTGAAGCTTTCTTT
CSVEAFWDRKNTEAFF
>TRBJ2-7|.|.|TRBV4-2|15
TGTGCCAGCAGCCAAGAGGGCATAGGGAGAGACGAGCAGTACTTC
CASSQEGIGRDEQYF
>TRBJ1-1|.|.|TRBV28|15
TGTGCCAGCAGTTTAACTGCCGCATTGGACACTGAAGCTTTCTTT
CASSLTAALDTEAFF
>TRBJ2-1|.|.|TRBV9|16
TGTGCCAGCAGCGTAGTAGAGGGTACCCCCTACAATGAGCAGTTCTTC
CASSVVEGTPYNEQFF
>TRBJ1-2|.|.|TRBV5-6|13
TGTGCCAGCAGCTTGGAGAGCAACTATGGCTACACCTTC
CASSLESNYGYTF
>TRBJ1-2|.|.|TRBV19|15
TGTGCCAGTAGTAGCACACCGAATCCTAACTATGGCTACACCTTC
CASSSTPNPNYGYTF
>TRBJ1-2|.|.|TRBV4-3|15
TGCGCCAGCAGCCAAGGGTTGGCAGGGACATATGGCTACACCTTC
CASSQGLAGTYGYTF
>TRBJ1-2|.|.|TRBV2|10
TGTGCCAGCCGGTTAGATGGCTACACCTTC
CASRLDGYTF
>TRBJ2-5|TRBD1|.|TRBV10-3|12
TGTGCCATCAGTGAACAGGGGGAGACCCAGTACTTC
CAISEQGETQYF
>TRBJ2-2|.|.|TRBV29-1|13
TGCAGCGTTGGCTTCCCAGTCACCGGGGAGCTGTTTTTT
CSVGFPVTGELFF
>TRBJ2-1|TRBD2|.|TRBV29-1|16
TGCAGCGTTGGGCTAGCGGGCCGACTTGCCTACAATGAGCAGTTCTTC
CSVGLAGRLAYNEQFF
>TRBJ2-7|TRBD1|.|TRBV19|14
TGTGCCAGTAGTATCAAGATCGACAGGGGCGAGCAGTACTTC
CASSIKIDRGEQYF
>TRBJ2-5|.|.|TRBV4-1|13
TGCGCCAGCAGCCAAATGGTAGAAGAGACCCAGTACTTC
CASSQMVEETQYF
>TRBJ1-5|TRBD1|.|TRBV4-1|16
TGCGCCAGCAGCCAGAAGACAGGGGGTAGCAATCAGCCCCAGCATTTT
CASSQKTGGSNQPQHF
>TRBJ2-1|TRBD1|.|TRBV27|14
TGTGCCAGCACGGCGGGACAGGGGGCTCGAGAGCAGTTCTTC
CASTAGQGAREQFF
>TRBJ1-1|.|.|TRBV19|14
TGTGCCAGTACCTCCATTTGGGGGGGCACTGAAGCTTTCTTT
CASTSIWGGTEAFF
>TRBJ2-7|TRBD2|.|TRBV11-2|14
TGTGCCAGCAGCCCCTCGGTGGGAGGGGTCGAGCAGTACTTC
CASSPSVGGVEQYF